This entry describes one T cell receptor beta chain. Original processing notes: Amplification with reference gene primers provided the estimates of nucleated cell counts. The protocol was immunoSEQ multiplex PCR, while the TCRdb copy is restricted to in-frame clones and leaves out a portion. V and J calls and clone size are given by that table; D and trimming were obtained from the DNA. The top ten hold about 2% of the sample, which has over 200,000 clones, roughly 84% seen once. The CDR3 is 16 amino acids. With 4 bases removed from V and 0 bases from J, the gap between germline ends came to 13 bases. The V gene's germline CDR1 is MGHRA and CDR2 YSYEKL. The data are from a study of blood T cell repertoires in COVID-19. Turning to the study itself: The cDNA or gDNA used as material had been derived from T cells, B-cell-depleted T cells, or PBMCs.

The V call is TRBV4-1, the J call TRBJ1-3, with D possibly matching TRBD1 (5 bases). Sequenced input: peripheral blood. The clonotype originates from a man aged 35-49 years with active or convalescent COVID-19. Written as DNA, the CDR3 is TGCGCCAGCAGCCCGGGACTGCTGAACTCTGGAAACACCATATATTTT. Encoded protein: CASSPGLLNSGNTIYF.